This entry describes one T cell receptor beta chain. This clone was seen only a few times. Its antigen target is currently unknown. No per-base quality is available; no much larger clone lies one base away. The entry originates in a study of primary melanoma T cells and metastatic recurrence (dated by TCRdb to the early 2020s). For context, the study as a whole: The cohort was made up of roughly 190 primary melanomas of stage T2 to T4, with thickness greater than 1 mm. Whether patient outcome could be predicted by T-cell fraction and T-cell repertoire clonality in primary melanoma tumors was the question this study put to the test. The T-cell fraction measured by TCR beta sequencing was compared against progression-free survival as the clinical outcome. Histopathological grading of tumor-infiltrating lymphocytes served as the comparison point for the T-cell fraction derived from sequencing. Study-level results and caveats: Tumor T-cell fraction was reported to predict progression-free survival independently of thickness, ulceration, mitotic rate and age. Reportedly, adding T-cell fraction to tumor thickness improved progression-free survival prediction more than adding any other histopathological variable did. An effective T-cell-mediated antitumor response in primary melanoma was framed by the authors only as a suggestion, not a demonstrated mechanism. A T-cell fraction greater than 20% appeared to be protective whatever the ulceration status, mitotic rate or nodal disease.

The patients had surgically resected primary melanoma that was considered potentially curable but at risk of metastatic recurrence. The method behind the library was the immunoSEQ multiplex PCR assay. Primary melanoma tumor tissue was subjected to high-throughput sequencing of the T-cell receptor beta chain. The authors' pipeline ran thus. Among the repertoire analyses were the distribution of insertions and deletions and the sharing of TCRB CDR3 between samples. A gradient-boosted model ranked the predictive value of the T-cell fraction against histopathological variables. TCRdb took this table from immuneACCESS and kept in-frame rearrangements with V and J called. Such tables lack part of the clones; where checked against another copy, unresolved V genes explain under half of the gap, and the rest is unexplained. The DNA gave D and trimming, while V, J and clone size come from that table. This sample is represented by roughly 650 clones; around three quarters of them were singletons. The ten largest make up roughly half of the sample.

The CDR3 spans 13 residues, from the cysteine through the phenylalanine. Only CDR3 DNA remains: 39 bases, in frame from the first base. The junction shows trimming of 10 bases on V and 9 bases on J, plus 21 bases between the germline ends. Based on the germline V gene, the CDR1 and CDR2 sequences are MNHGY and SAAAGT. This sequence uses TRBV6-8 and TRBJ1-1; the D gene is possibly TRBD1, with 6 bases matching. This clonotype was obtained from a human donor with melanoma. Sequencing was carried out using melanoma tumor tissue. The CDR3 loop reads CAIGAPGQLQAFF. In nucleotides, the sequence is TGTGCCATCGGGGCTCCAGGACAGCTTCAAGCTTTCTTT.